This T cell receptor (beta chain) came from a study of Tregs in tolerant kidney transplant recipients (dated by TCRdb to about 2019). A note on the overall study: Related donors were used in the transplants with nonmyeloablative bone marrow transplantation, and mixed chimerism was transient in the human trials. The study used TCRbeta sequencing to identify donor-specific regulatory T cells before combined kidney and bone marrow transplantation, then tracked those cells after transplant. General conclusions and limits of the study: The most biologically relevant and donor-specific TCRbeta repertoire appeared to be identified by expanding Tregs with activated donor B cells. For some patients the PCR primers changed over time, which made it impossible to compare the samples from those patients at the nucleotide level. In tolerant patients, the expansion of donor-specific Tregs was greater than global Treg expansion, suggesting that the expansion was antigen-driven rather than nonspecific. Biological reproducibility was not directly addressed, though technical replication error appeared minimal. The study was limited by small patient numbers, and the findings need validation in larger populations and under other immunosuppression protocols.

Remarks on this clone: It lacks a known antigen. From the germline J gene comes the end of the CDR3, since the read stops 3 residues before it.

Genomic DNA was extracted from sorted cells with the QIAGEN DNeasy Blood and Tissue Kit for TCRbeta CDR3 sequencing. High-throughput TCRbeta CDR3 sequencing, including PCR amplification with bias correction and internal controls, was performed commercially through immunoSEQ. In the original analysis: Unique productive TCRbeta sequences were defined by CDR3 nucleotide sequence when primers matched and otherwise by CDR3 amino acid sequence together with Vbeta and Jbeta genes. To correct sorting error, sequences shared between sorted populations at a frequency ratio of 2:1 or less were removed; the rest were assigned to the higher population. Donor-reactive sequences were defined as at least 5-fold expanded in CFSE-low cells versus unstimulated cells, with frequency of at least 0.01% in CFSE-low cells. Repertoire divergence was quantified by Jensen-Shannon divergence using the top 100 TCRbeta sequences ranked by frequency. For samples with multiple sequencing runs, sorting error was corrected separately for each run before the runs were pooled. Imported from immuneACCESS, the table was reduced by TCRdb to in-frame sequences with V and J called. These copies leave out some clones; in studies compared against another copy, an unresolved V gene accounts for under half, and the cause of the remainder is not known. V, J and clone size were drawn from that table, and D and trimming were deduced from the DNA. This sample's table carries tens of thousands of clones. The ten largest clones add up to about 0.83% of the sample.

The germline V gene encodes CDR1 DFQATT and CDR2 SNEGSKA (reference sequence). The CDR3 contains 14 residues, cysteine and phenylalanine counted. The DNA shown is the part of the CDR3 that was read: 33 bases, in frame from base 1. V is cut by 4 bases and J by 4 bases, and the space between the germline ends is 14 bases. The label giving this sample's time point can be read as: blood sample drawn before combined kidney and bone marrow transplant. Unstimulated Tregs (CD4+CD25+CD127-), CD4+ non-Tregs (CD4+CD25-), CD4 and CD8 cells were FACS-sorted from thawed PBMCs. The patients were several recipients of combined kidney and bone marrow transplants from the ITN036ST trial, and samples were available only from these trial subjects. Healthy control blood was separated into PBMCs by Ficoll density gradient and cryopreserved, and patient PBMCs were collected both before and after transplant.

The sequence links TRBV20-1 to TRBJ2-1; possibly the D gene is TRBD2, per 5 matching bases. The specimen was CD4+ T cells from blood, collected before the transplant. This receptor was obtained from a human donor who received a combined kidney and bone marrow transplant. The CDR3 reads CSATVGGPYNEQFF. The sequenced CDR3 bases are TGCAGTGCTACTGTCGGCGGGCCTTACAATGAG.